These T cell receptor beta chains were read from a single sample in a study of long-term antiretroviral therapy in people with HIV. The protocol was immunoSEQ multiplex PCR, while the TCRdb copy is restricted to in-frame clones and leaves out a portion. The table includes tens of thousands of clones, 70% to 90% detected once. The sequences come from unsorted PBMCs, collected 1.8 years after starting antiretroviral therapy. The receptor source for this set is a woman aged 18-29 years with HIV. Each CDR3 is given with its conserved first and last residue. Only part of the rows carry a size: once, few, many, or a class if the clone is expanded.

v_call	clone_size	j_call	cdr3_length	cdr3_aa
TRBV27	-	TRBJ2-1	17	CASSSSRGAGSYNEQFF
TRBV28	-	TRBJ2-4	16	CASTSRSSGSRNIQYF
TRBV28	-	TRBJ1-1	17	CASSVYRGQVVNTEAFF
TRBV9	-	TRBJ2-1	19	CASSVVGGDGSLSVNEQFF
TRBV6-5	once	TRBJ2-6	15	CASSFSSSGANVLTF
TRBV25-1	-	TRBJ1-5	14	CASSENYSNQPQHF
TRBV15	-	TRBJ2-1	13	CATSRDDLGEQFF
TRBV28	-	TRBJ1-5	14	CASGGPGPDQPQHF
TRBV6-1	-	TRBJ1-5	15	CASSEGGTVGQPQHF
TRBV6-1	-	TRBJ1-6	15	CASTTSGTYNSPLHF
TRBV28	-	TRBJ1-1	13	CASRYTENTEAFF
TRBV10-3	-	TRBJ1-1	14	CAISESIRATEAFF
TRBV28	-	TRBJ2-5	16	CASRPVLEKYQETQYF